Below, one T cell receptor (beta chain) is given with its context. This sample is drawn from a study of blood T cells in healthy people across ages. Germline CDR1 reads MNHNS; CDR2 reads SASEGT. V lost 1 base and J 8 bases, leaving 14 bases between the germline ends. This CDR3 comprises 14 residues. Combining a sample-barcoded 5' primer with a J-beta primer mix, a second PCR ran for about 7 to 11 cycles. In TCRdb, the 5' RACE reads were re-called with MiXCR into one record per CDR3 protein. Seen here are about 1.1 million distinct CDR3 sequences, 35% to 40% observed once, and the top ten hold about an eighth.

The sequence was collected from a man younger than 35 in good health. Source material: blood. V gene TRBV6-1 combines with J gene TRBJ1-2; D is perhaps TRBD1 (5 bases). This chain's CDR3 is CASSEGGRVGGYTF. The CDR3 region has the DNA TGTGCCAGCAGTGAAGGTGGCAGGGTAGGCGGCTACACCTTC.